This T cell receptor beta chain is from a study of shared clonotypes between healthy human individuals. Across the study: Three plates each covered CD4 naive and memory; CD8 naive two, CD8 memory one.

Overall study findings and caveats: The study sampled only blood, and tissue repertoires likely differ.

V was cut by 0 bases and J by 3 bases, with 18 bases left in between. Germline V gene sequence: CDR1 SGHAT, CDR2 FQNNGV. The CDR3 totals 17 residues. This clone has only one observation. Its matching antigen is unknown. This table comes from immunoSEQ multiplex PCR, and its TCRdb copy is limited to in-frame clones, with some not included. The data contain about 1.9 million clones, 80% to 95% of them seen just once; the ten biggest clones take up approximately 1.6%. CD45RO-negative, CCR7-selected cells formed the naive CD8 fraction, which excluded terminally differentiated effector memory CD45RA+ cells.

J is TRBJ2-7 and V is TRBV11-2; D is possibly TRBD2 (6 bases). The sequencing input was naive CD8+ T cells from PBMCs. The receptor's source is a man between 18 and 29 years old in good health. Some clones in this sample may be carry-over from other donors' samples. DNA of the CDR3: TGTGCCAGCAGCTTAGATCCCCCGGGACTCGGGGGCTACGAGCAGTACTTC. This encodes CASSLDPPGLGGYEQYF. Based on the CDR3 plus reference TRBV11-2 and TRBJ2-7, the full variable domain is EAGVAQSPRYKIIEKRQSVAFWCNPISGHATLYWYQQILGQGPKLLIQFQNNGVVDDSQLPKDRFSAERLKGVDSTLKIQPAKLEDSAVYLCASSLDPPGLGGYEQYFGPGTRLTVT.